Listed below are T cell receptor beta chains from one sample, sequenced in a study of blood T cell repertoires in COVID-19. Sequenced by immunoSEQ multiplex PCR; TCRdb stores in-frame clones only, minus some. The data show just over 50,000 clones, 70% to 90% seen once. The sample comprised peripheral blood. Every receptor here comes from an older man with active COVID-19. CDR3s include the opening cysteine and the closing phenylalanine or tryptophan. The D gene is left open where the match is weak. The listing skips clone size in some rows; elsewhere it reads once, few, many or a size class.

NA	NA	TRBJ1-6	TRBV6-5	TGTGCCAGCAGTTACGCCAGGGGTGACTCACCCCTCCACTTT	CASSYARGDSPLHF
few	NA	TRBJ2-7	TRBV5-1	TGCGCCAGCAGCTTGGTTTCAGGGAAGGGCTACGAGCAGTACTTC	CASSLVSGKGYEQYF
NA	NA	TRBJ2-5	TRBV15	TGTGCCACCAGCAGAGTCTACCAAGAGACCCAGTACTTC	CATSRVYQETQYF
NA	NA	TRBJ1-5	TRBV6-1	TGTGCCAGCAGTGAACCCTACAGGGATAGGAATCAGCCCCAGCATTTT	CASSEPYRDRNQPQHF
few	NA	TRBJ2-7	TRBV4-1	TGCGCCAGCAGCCAAGGGGTGGGCGGGACCTACGAGCAGTACTTC	CASSQGVGGTYEQYF
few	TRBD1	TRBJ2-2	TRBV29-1	TGCAGCGTTGAACAGGGGGCCGGGGAGCTGTTTTTT	CSVEQGAGELFF
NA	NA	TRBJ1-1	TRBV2	TGTGCCAGCACCGTGGGGGGGGTTGAAGCTTTCTTT	CASTVGGVEAFF
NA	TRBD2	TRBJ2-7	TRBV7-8	TGTGCCAGCACCAAAACTAGCGGGAGCTACGAGCAGTACTTC	CASTKTSGSYEQYF
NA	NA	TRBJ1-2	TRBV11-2	TGTGCCAGCAGCTTAGGTCAGAACTATGGCTACACCTTC	CASSLGQNYGYTF
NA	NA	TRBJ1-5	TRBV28	TGTGCCAGCAGTTTATCCTTCCAGGGGAGATATCAGCCCCAGCATTTT	CASSLSFQGRYQPQHF